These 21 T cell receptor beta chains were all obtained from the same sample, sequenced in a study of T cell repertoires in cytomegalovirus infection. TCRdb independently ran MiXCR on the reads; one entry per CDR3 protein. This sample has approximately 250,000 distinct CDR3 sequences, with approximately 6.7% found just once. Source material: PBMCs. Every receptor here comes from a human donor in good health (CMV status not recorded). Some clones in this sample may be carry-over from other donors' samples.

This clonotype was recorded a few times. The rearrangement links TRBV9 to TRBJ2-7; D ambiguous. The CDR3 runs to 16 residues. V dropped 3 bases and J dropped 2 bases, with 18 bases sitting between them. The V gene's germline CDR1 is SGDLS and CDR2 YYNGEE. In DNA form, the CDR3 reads TGTGCCAGCAGCGAGGGCCCAAGTGGCGGAGCCTACGAGCAGTACTTC. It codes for CASSEGPSGGAYEQYF.

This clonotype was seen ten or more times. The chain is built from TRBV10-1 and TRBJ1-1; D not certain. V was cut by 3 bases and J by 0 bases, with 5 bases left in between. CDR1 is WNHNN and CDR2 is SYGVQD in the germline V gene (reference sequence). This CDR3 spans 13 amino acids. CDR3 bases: TGCGCCAGCAGTGACCCGGTGAACACTGAAGCTTTCTTT. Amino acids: CASSDPVNTEAFF.

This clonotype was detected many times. The CDR3 bases are TGTGCCAGCAGCTTAAATGGGAACACTGAAGCTTTCTTT. It translates to CASSLNGNTEAFF. This chain joins TRBV7-2 and TRBJ1-1; D is unresolved. The CDR3 runs 13 residues. Trimming shortened V by 2 bases and J by 1 base, and 5 bases separated the two germline ends. Germline V CDR1 and CDR2: SGHTA, FQGNSA.

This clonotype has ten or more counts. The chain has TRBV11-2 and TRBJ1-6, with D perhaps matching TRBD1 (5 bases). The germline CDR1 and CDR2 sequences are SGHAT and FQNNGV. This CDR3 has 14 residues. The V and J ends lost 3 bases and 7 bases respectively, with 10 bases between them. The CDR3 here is CASSLEGVNSPLHF. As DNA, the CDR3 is TGTGCCAGCAGCTTGGAAGGGGTGAATTCACCCCTCCACTTT.

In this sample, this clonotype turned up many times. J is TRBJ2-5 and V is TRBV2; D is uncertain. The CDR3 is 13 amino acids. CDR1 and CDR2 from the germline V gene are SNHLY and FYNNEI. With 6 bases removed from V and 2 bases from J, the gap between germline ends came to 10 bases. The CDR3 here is CASRIRVQETQYF. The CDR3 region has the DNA TGTGCCAGCAGAATACGAGTTCAAGAGACCCAGTACTTC. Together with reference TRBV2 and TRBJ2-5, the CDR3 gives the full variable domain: EPEVTQTPSHQVTQMGQEVILRCVPISNHLYFYWYRQILGQKVEFLVSFYNNEISEKSEIFDDQFSVERPDGSNFTLKIRSTKLEDSAMYFCASRIRVQETQYFGPGTRLLVL.

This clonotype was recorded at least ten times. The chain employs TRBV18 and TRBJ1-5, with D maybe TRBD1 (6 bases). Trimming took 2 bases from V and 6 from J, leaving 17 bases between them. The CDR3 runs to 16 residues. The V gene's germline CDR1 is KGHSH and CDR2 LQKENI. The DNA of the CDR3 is TGTGCCAGCTCACCAGTTCAGGGGCGGTCAGGTCAGCCCCAGCATTTT. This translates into CASSPVQGRSGQPQHF.

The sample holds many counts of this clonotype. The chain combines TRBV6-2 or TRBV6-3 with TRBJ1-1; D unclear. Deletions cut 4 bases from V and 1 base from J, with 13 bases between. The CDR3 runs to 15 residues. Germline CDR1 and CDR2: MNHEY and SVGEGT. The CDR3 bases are TGTGCCAGCAGTTCGAACAGAGACGGGAACACTGAAGCTTTCTTT. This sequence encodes CASSSNRDGNTEAFF.

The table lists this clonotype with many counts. The CDR3 here is CATSRGNAGGASIDTQYF. In DNA form, the CDR3 reads TGTGCCACCAGCAGAGGAAATGCCGGGGGGGCCTCCATAGATACGCAGTATTTT. This sequence joins TRBV15 and TRBJ2-3, with TRBD2 matching 8 bases. The trim removed 1 base at V and 5 bases at J, leaving 14 bases unmatched. The CDR3 extends over 18 amino acids. CDR1 is LNHNV and CDR2 is YYDKDF in the germline V gene (reference sequence).

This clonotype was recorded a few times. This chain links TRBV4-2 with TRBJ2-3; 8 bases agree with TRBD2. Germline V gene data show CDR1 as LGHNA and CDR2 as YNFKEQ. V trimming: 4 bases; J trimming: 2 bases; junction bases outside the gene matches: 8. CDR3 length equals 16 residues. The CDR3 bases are TGTGCCAGCAGCCTCCGGGGGGGCGGTGACACAGATACGCAGTATTTT. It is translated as CASSLRGGGDTDTQYF.

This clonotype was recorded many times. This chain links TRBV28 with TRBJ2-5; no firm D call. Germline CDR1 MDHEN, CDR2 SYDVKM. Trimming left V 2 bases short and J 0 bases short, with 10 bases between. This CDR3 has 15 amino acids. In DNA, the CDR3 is TGTGCCAGCAGTTTACCCGACACCGACCAAGAGACCCAGTACTTC. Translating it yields CASSLPDTDQETQYF.

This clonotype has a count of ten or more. This CDR3 is CASSLVRAGAGEQYF. The CDR3, as DNA: TGTGCCAGCAGCTTAGTTCGAGCGGGGGCAGGTGAGCAGTACTTC. The chain carries TRBV7-2 and TRBJ2-7, with 8 bases matching TRBD2. The V gene end was trimmed by 1 base and the J gene end by 7 bases; junction bases not matched to a gene: 9. CDR1 SGHTA and CDR2 FQGNSA come from the germline V gene. CDR3 length: 15 amino acids.

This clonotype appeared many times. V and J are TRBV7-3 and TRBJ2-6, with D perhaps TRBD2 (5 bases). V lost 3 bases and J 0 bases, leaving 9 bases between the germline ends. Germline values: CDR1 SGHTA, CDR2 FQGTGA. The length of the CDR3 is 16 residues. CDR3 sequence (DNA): TGTGCCAGCAGCTTTCAGGCGGGCTCTGGGGCCAACGTCCTGACTTTC. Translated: CASSFQAGSGANVLTF.

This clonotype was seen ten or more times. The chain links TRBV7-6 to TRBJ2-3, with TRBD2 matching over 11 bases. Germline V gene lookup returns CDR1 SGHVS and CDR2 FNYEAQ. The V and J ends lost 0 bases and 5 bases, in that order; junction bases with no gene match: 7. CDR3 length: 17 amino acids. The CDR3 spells CASSLAASGGIGDTQYF. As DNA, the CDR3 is TGTGCCAGCAGCTTAGCCGCTAGCGGGGGGATTGGAGATACGCAGTATTTT. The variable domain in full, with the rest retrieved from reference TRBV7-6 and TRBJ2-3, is GAGVSQSPRYKVTKRGQDVALRCDPISGHVSLYWYRQALGQGPEFLTYFNYEAQQDKSGLPNDRFSAERPEGSISTLTIQRTEQRDSAMYRCASSLAASGGIGDTQYFGPGTRLTVL.

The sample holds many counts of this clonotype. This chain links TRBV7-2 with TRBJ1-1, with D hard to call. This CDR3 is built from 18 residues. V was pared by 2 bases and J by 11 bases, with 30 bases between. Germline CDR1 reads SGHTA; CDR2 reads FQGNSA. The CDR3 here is CASSLIFAELRDPTSAFF. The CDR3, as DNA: TGTGCCAGCAGCTTAATCTTCGCCGAACTCCGGGATCCTACAAGCGCTTTCTTT. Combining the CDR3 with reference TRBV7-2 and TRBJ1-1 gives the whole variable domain GAGVSQSPSNKVTEKGKDVELRCDPISGHTALYWYRQSLGQGLEFLIYFQGNSAPDKSGLPSDRFSAERTGGSVSTLTIQRTQQEDSAVYLCASSLIFAELRDPTSAFFGQGTRLTVV.

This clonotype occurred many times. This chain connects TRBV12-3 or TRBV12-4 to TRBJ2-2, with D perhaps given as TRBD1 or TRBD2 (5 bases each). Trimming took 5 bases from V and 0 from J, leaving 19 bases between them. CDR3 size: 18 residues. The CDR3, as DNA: TGTGCCAGCAGTCCGGAGGATTGGGGACCCTCGAACACCGGGGAGCTGTTTTTT. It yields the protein CASSPEDWGPSNTGELFF.

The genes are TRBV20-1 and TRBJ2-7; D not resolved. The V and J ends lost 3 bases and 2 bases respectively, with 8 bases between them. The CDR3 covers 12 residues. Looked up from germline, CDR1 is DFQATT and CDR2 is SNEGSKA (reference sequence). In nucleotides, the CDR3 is TGCAGTGCTAGGGACGGAGCCTACGAGCAGTACTTC. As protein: CSARDGAYEQYF.

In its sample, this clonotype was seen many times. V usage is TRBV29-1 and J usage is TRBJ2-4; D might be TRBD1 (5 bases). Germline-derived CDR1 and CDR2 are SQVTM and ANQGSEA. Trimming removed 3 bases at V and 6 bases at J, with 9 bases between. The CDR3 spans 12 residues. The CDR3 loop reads CSVDTGRNIQYF. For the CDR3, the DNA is TGCAGCGTTGATACAGGAAGAAACATTCAGTACTTC.

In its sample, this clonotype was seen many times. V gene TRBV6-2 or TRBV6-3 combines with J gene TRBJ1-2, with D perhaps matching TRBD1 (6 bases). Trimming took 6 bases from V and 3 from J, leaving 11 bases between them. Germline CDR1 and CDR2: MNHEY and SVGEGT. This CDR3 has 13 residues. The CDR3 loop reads CASRDGQYYGYTF. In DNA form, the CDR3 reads TGTGCCAGCAGAGACGGACAGTACTATGGCTACACCTTC.

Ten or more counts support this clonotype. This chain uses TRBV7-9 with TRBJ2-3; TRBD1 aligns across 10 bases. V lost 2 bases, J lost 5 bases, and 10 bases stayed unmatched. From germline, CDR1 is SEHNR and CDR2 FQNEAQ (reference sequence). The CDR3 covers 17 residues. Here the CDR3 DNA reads TGTGCCAGCAGCTTAAATCTTGGGACAGGGGCGGAAGATACGCAGTATTTT. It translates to CASSLNLGTGAEDTQYF.

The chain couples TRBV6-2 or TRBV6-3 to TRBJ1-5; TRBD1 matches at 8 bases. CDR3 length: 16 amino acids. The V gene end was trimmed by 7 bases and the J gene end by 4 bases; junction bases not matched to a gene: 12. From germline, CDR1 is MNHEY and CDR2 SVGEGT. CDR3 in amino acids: CASKRKQGDDNQPQHF. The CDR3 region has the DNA TGTGCCAGCAAACGGAAACAGGGGGATGATAATCAGCCCCAGCATTTT.

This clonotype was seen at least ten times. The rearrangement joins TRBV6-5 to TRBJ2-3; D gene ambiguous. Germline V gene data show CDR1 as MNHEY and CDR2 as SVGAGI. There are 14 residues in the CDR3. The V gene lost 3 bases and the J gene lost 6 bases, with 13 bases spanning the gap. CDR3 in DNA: TGTGCCAGCAGTTATCAGACTCCGAGGGATACGCAGTATTTT. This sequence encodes CASSYQTPRDTQYF.